One and the same sample provided the 32 T cell receptor beta chains below, sequenced in a study of blood T cell repertoires in COVID-19 (TCRdb year 2020). The receptor library was made with the immunoSEQ multiplex PCR assay. The source is immuneACCESS, and TCRdb retained only in-frame sequences with V and J called. Part of the clones is not carried over; for the studies checked, unresolved V genes explain less than half of this, and the remainder is unexplained. The sample has fewer than 300,000 clones on record, approximately 84% of them singletons. Over 1.3% of the sample rests with the top ten. Sequences were obtained from peripheral blood. These receptors came from a human donor with COVID-19, enrolled during active disease. The donor label of this sample is uncertain.

As regards this clone: Compared with germline, one end of the junction differs, possibly owing to a read error. The J gene is TRBJ2-2, the V gene TRBV29-1; 13 bases map to TRBD2. Germline CDR1 SQVTM, CDR2 ANQGSEA. The CDR3 sequence is 15 residues long. In DNA form, the CDR3 reads TGCAGCGCTGAACTAGCGGGAGGGGTCACCGGGGAGCTGTTTTTT. It translates to CSAELAGGVTGELFF.

The V gene is TRBV4-1, the J gene TRBJ2-5; 9 nucleotides line up with TRBD2. This CDR3 has 16 residues. The ends lost 5 bases at V and 1 base at J; junction bases unmatched: 8. The germline CDR1 and CDR2 sequences are MGHRA and YSYEKL. This CDR3 is CASSLTAGGGQETQYF. The DNA for the CDR3 is TGCGCCAGCAGCTTAACCGCGGGAGGGGGCCAAGAGACCCAGTACTTC.

The chain joins TRBV19 to TRBJ1-5; no definite D call. The germline V gene encodes CDR1 LNHDA and CDR2 SQIVND (reference sequence). Trimming took 7 bases from V and 1 from J, leaving 17 bases between them. CDR3 length: 16 amino acids. The CDR3 protein is CASTPPEGRSNQPQHF. CDR3 in DNA: TGTGCCAGTACACCCCCGGAGGGAAGGAGCAATCAGCCCCAGCATTTT. The whole variable domain, filled in from reference TRBV19 and TRBJ1-5, reads DGGITQSPKYLFRKEGQNVTLSCEQNLNHDAMYWYRQDPGQGLRLIYYSQIVNDFQKGDIAEGYSVSREKKESFPLTVTSAQKNPTAFYLCASTPPEGRSNQPQHFGDGTRLSIL.

V is TRBV28 and J is TRBJ2-6, with 8 bases fitting TRBD1. V trimming: 6 bases; J trimming: 0 bases; junction bases outside the gene matches: 16. This CDR3 contains 20 residues. Germline V gives CDR1 MDHEN, CDR2 SYDVKM. CDR3 region: CASSLMGRDRRFSGANVLTF. CDR3 in DNA: TGTGCCAGCAGCTTAATGGGGCGGGACAGGCGCTTCTCTGGGGCCAACGTCCTGACTTTC.

The chain carries TRBV27 and TRBJ2-1; 9 bases map to TRBD2. After removal of 4 bases from V and 3 bases from J, the junction contained 10 bases not matched to a gene. Per germline, CDR1 MNHEY and CDR2 SMNVEV (reference sequence). The CDR3 is made up of 17 amino acids. The CDR3 reads CASSSLKLAGIYNEQFF. The CDR3 nucleotides read TGTGCCAGCAGTTCCTTAAAACTAGCGGGCATCTACAATGAGCAGTTCTTC.

V and J are TRBV5-1 and TRBJ2-2; D may be TRBD2 (7 bases). The length of the CDR3 is 18 residues. CDR1 and CDR2 from the germline V gene are SGHRS and YFSETQ. Between the trimmed V and J ends, which lost 4 bases and 5 bases, there was a span of 24 bases. The CDR3 bases are TGCGCCAGCAGCCCCTCCCTCACAGGGCGGGGGTTGACCGGGGAGCTGTTTTTT. Translation gives CASSPSLTGRGLTGELFF.

In the case of this clone: One junction end does not reproduce the germline sequence, and a read error may be involved. For the CDR3, the DNA is TGTGCTAGCAGCTTCGGACAGGCAGACAATGAGCAGTTCTTC. Translating gives CASSFGQADNEQFF. The chain combines TRBV7-7 with TRBJ2-1; 7 bases are a match to TRBD1. This CDR3 spans 14 amino acids. The germline V gene has CDR1 SSHAT and CDR2 FNYEAQ (reference sequence).

The chain combines TRBV5-1 with TRBJ2-3; D remains ambiguous. The length of the CDR3 is 14 residues. Between the trimmed V and J ends, which lost 1 base and 2 bases, there was a span of 8 bases. From germline, CDR1 is SGHRS and CDR2 YFSETQ. For the CDR3, the DNA is TGCGCCAGCAGCTTGTTCCTAATCACAGATACGCAGTATTTT. The encoded protein is CASSLFLITDTQYF.

The V gene is TRBV5-1, the J gene TRBJ1-2; 8 bases agree with TRBD1. The length of the CDR3 is 15 residues. CDR1 SGHRS and CDR2 YFSETQ come from the germline V gene. V shed 4 bases, J shed 7 bases, and the junction held 12 bases outside the gene matches. The CDR3 protein is CASSVTGDKSVGYTF. The CDR3 DNA is TGCGCCAGCAGCGTGACAGGGGACAAGTCGGTTGGCTACACCTTC.

The rearrangement links TRBV7-8 to TRBJ1-1; TRBD1 agrees at 9 bases. This CDR3 region has 15 residues. Germline CDR1 is SGHVS and CDR2 is FQNEAQ. Trimming at V came to 6 bases and at J to 6 bases, leaving 11 bases not matched to a gene. CDR3 amino acids: CASRGQGTGRAEAFF. DNA of the CDR3: TGTGCCAGCAGGGGTCAAGGGACAGGGAGAGCTGAAGCTTTCTTT.

V is TRBV7-8 and J is TRBJ2-1, with 9 bases that match TRBD2. This CDR3 contains 16 residues. The V gene end was trimmed by 2 bases and the J gene end by 5 bases; junction bases not matched to a gene: 7. CDR1 SGHVS and CDR2 FQNEAQ come from the germline V gene. CDR3: CASSLSWTSVDNEQFF. The DNA of the CDR3 is TGTGCCAGCAGCTTATCCTGGACTAGCGTAGACAATGAGCAGTTCTTC.

The chain links TRBV11-3 to TRBJ2-5; 8 positions agree with TRBD1. This CDR3 region has 15 residues. V lost 5 bases and J lost 2; bases outside the gene matches: 7. CDR1 is SGHNT, CDR2 YENEEA, per germline. CDR3 protein: CASSQGASEQETQYF. As DNA, the CDR3 is TGTGCCAGCAGCCAGGGGGCTAGCGAACAAGAGACCCAGTACTTC. The whole variable domain, filled in from reference TRBV11-3 and TRBJ2-5, reads EAGVVQSPRYKIIEKKQPVAFWCNPISGHNTLYWYLQNLGQGPELLIRYENEEAVDDSQLPKDRFSAERLKGVDSTLKIQPAELGDSAVYLCASSQGASEQETQYFGPGTRLLVL.

The CDR3: CASWPSGPAGELFF. The CDR3 region has the DNA TGTGCCAGCTGGCCTAGCGGGCCCGCCGGGGAGCTGTTTTTT. This rearrangement joins TRBV6-5 to TRBJ2-2, with TRBD2 matching over 8 bases. CDR3 length equals 14 residues. Trimming took 8 bases from V and 6 from J; bases not matched to a gene: 8. CDR1 and CDR2 from the germline V gene are MNHEY and SVGAGI.

The chain joins TRBV3-1 (or the pseudogene TRBV3-2) to TRBJ1-6; D is ambiguous. Trimming left V 1 base short and J 7 bases short, with 11 bases between. Germline V CDR1 and CDR2: LGHDT, YNNKEL (reference sequence). The CDR3 contains 15 residues. CDR3 sequence (DNA): TGTGCCAGCAGCCAAGGGTCTGACGGGAATTCACCCCTCCACTTT. Its translation is CASSQGSDGNSPLHF.

The chain recombines TRBV7-2 with TRBJ1-2; 9 bases fit TRBD1. CDR1 SGHTA and CDR2 FQGNSA come from the germline V gene. Trimming removed 5 bases from V and 5 bases from J; junction bases left unmatched: 6. The CDR3 has 14 amino acids. CDR3 residues: CASSPEGTGYGYTF. CDR3 coding DNA: TGTGCCAGCAGCCCAGAGGGGACAGGGTATGGCTACACCTTC.

The chain carries TRBV7-2 and TRBJ2-2; D may be TRBD2 (6 bases). Trimming took off 5 bases at V and 4 bases at J, with 8 bases between the two ends. This CDR3 is 13 amino acids long. The germline V gene has CDR1 SGHTA and CDR2 FQGNSA. DNA for the CDR3: TGTGCCAGCAGCCGACTAGTCACCGGGGAGCTGTTTTTT. It encodes CASSRLVTGELFF.

V is TRBV5-1 and J is TRBJ1-4; TRBD1 matches at 11 bases. This CDR3 is built from 14 residues. Germline trimming cut 6 bases from V and 7 bases from J; bases unmatched to any gene: 5. CDR1 and CDR2 (germline): SGHRS, YFSETQ. CDR3 loop: CASTSGTGGEKLFF. The CDR3 coding sequence is TGCGCCAGCACATCCGGGACAGGGGGTGAAAAACTGTTTTTT.

The chain recombines TRBV30 with TRBJ1-1; possible D gene TRBD1, 6 bases. Germline V CDR1 and CDR2: GTSNPN, SVGIG (reference sequence). This CDR3 spans 14 amino acids. The V end was cut by 3 bases, the J end by 4 bases, with 15 bases between. This chain's CDR3 is CAWRRTGLSTEAFF. The CDR3 DNA is TGTGCCTGGAGACGTACAGGGCTGAGCACTGAAGCTTTCTTT.

This clone is a singleton in its sample. V usage is TRBV10-2 and J usage is TRBJ1-1, with a tentative D call TRBD1 (5 bases). Germline V gives CDR1 WSHSY, CDR2 SAAADI. V dropped 4 bases and J dropped 1 base, with 16 bases sitting between them. The CDR3 is made up of 16 amino acids. The CDR3 reads CASSGPETDTNTEAFF. The CDR3 DNA is TGCGCCAGCAGTGGGCCGGAGACAGATACGAACACTGAAGCTTTCTTT.

This chain joins TRBV6-2 or TRBV6-3 and TRBJ1-5; D gene ambiguous. Trimming took off 2 bases at V and 7 bases at J, with 12 bases between the two ends. CDR3 length: 14 residues. Germline V lookup: CDR1 MNHEY, CDR2 SVGEGT. CDR3 sequence (DNA): TGTGCCAGCAGTTACAGCAGGCCGGGACAGCCCCAGCATTTT. It yields the protein CASSYSRPGQPQHF.

This CDR3 reads CASSARVSDRAYEQYF. The DNA of the CDR3 is TGTGCCAGCAGCGCCCGCGTTTCGGACAGAGCCTACGAGCAGTACTTC. The chain has TRBV9 and TRBJ2-7; possible D gene TRBD1, 6 bases. V shed 3 bases and J shed 2 bases, with 18 bases lying between them. Germline V gene data show CDR1 as SGDLS and CDR2 as YYNGEE. The CDR3 loop spans 16 amino acids. Complete variable domain (other parts from reference TRBV9 and TRBJ2-7): DSGVTQTPKHLITATGQRVTLRCSPRSGDLSVYWYQQSLDQGLQFLIQYYNGEERAKGNILERFSAQQFPDLHSELNLSSLELGDSALYFCASSARVSDRAYEQYFGPGTRLTVT.

The chain carries TRBV2 and TRBJ1-2; TRBD1 matches 7 bases. The germline CDR1 and CDR2 sequences are SNHLY and FYNNEI. This CDR3 spans 13 amino acids. J lost 8 bases, V lost 6 bases, and 9 bases had no gene match. The CDR3 sequence is CASRMPTGRGYTF. The DNA for the CDR3 is TGTGCCAGCAGGATGCCGACAGGGAGAGGCTACACCTTC. The variable domain in full, with the rest retrieved from reference TRBV2 and TRBJ1-2, is EPEVTQTPSHQVTQMGQEVILRCVPISNHLYFYWYRQILGQKVEFLVSFYNNEISEKSEIFDDQFSVERPDGSNFTLKIRSTKLEDSAMYFCASRMPTGRGYTFGSGTRLTVV.

The rearrangement links TRBV7-3 to TRBJ2-3; possible D gene TRBD1, 7 bases. Trimming pared 0 bases from V and 6 bases from J, leaving 16 bases between. CDR1 is SGHTA, CDR2 FQGTGA, per germline. CDR3 size: 16 residues. DNA of the CDR3: TGTGCCAGCAGCTTAACGGTCTCCCCAGGGGGGGATACGCAGTATTTT. It specifies CASSLTVSPGGDTQYF.

The chain's CDR3 is CAWGELAIGETQYF. The CDR3 region has the DNA TGTGCCTGGGGGGAACTAGCGATCGGAGAGACCCAGTACTTC. The chain carries TRBV30 and TRBJ2-5; 7 bases line up with TRBD2. The CDR3 extends over 14 amino acids. Trimming cost V 5 bases and J 4 bases; bases outside gene matches: 10. The germline V gene encodes CDR1 GTSNPN and CDR2 SVGIG (reference sequence). Filled out from reference TRBV30 and TRBJ2-5, the complete variable domain reads SQTIHQWPATLVQPVGSPLSLECTVEGTSNPNLYWYRQAAGRGLQLLFYSVGIGQISSEVPQNLSASRPQDRQFILSSKKLLLSDSGFYLCAWGELAIGETQYFGPGTRLLVL.

This chain joins TRBV10-3 and TRBJ2-6; a weak D match, TRBD1 (6 bases). V was clipped by 4 bases and J by 0 bases, with 10 bases between them. Germline V gene data show CDR1 as ENHRY and CDR2 as SYGVKD. The CDR3 contains 16 residues. CDR3 sequence reads: CAISGTVNSGANVLTF. The CDR3 DNA sequence: TGTGCCATCAGTGGGACAGTCAACTCTGGGGCCAACGTCCTGACTTTC.

V is TRBV9 and J is TRBJ2-3, with D possibly matching TRBD2 (5 bases). The ends were cut back, 0 bases at V and 5 bases at J, with 16 bases in the middle. The CDR3 sequence is 16 residues long. Germline V gene sequence: CDR1 SGDLS, CDR2 YYNGEE. The CDR3 spells CASSVASGAIGDTQYF. The CDR3 region has the DNA TGTGCCAGCAGCGTAGCAAGCGGAGCGATAGGAGATACGCAGTATTTT. Looking up the rest from reference TRBV9 and TRBJ2-3 gives the full variable domain: DSGVTQTPKHLITATGQRVTLRCSPRSGDLSVYWYQQSLDQGLQFLIQYYNGEERAKGNILERFSAQQFPDLHSELNLSSLELGDSALYFCASSVASGAIGDTQYFGPGTRLTVL.

Concerning this clone itself: Distinct nucleotide sequences in the sample also encode this CDR3. CDR3 sequence reads: CASTGTGNQPQHF. The CDR3 DNA reads as TGTGCCAGTACCGGGACAGGGAATCAGCCCCAGCATTTT. This chain joins TRBV19 and TRBJ1-5; 9 positions agree with TRBD1. This CDR3 contains 13 residues. V shed 7 bases and J 4 bases; nucleotides not matched to a gene: 2. Germline V gene data show CDR1 as LNHDA and CDR2 as SQIVND (reference sequence).

The chain has TRBV9 and TRBJ2-1, with a weak D call TRBD2 (6 bases). V shed 3 bases and J shed 8 bases, with 15 bases lying between them. CDR1 is SGDLS and CDR2 is YYNGEE in the germline V gene. The CDR3 is 14 residues long. DNA for the CDR3: TGTGCCAGCAGCGGGCCGGGAGCTCCCGATGAGCAGTTCTTC. Amino acid sequence: CASSGPGAPDEQFF.

J is TRBJ1-5 and V is TRBV5-3, with 9 positions matching TRBD1. TRBV5-3 is known as an ORF, though its function is uncertain. V lost 1 base to trimming and J lost 4 bases; unmatched junction nucleotides: 12. This CDR3 comprises 18 residues. The DNA of the CDR3 is TGTGCCAGAAGCTTGTGGAGTATAGGGGGACAGGGTAATCAGCCCCAGCATTTT. Its translation is CARSLWSIGGQGNQPQHF.

The chain uses TRBV25-1 and TRBJ1-6, with TRBD1 matching 10 bases. V lost 4 bases, J lost 2 bases, and 2 bases stayed unmatched. Germline V gives CDR1 MGHDK, CDR2 SYGVNS. CDR3 length: 16 residues. For the CDR3, the DNA is TGTGCCAGCAGTGGGGGGACAGGGGCCTATAATTCACCCCTCCACTTT. This translates into CASSGGTGAYNSPLHF.

The genes are TRBV28 and TRBJ1-5, with 10 bases that match TRBD1. V shed 6 bases, J shed 2 bases, and the junction held 4 bases outside the gene matches. Germline CDR1 is MDHEN and CDR2 is SYDVKM. This CDR3 spans 15 amino acids. CDR3 residues: CASRTGGSGNQPQHF. The DNA for the CDR3 is TGTGCCAGCAGGACAGGGGGCTCTGGCAATCAGCCCCAGCATTTT.

This rearrangement joins TRBV19 to TRBJ1-1, with 8 bases matching TRBD1. V lost 3 bases, J lost 5 bases, and 8 bases stayed unmatched. Germline values: CDR1 LNHDA, CDR2 SQIVND (reference sequence). The CDR3 is 15 amino acids. The CDR3, as DNA: TGTGCCAGTAGTATCCCCGCAGGGGGCCGGACTGAAGCTTTCTTT. It translates to CASSIPAGGRTEAFF.